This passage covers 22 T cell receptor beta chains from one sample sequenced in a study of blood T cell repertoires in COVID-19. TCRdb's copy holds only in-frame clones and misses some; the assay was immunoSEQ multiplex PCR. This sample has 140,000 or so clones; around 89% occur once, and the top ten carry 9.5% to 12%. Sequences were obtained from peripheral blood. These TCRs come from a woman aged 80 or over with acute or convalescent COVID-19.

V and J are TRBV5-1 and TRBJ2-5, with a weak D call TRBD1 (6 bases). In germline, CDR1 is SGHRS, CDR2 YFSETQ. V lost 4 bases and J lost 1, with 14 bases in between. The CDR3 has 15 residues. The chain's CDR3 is CASSPPSTGQETQYF. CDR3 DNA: TGCGCCAGCAGCCCCCCCTCGACAGGCCAAGAGACCCAGTACTTC.

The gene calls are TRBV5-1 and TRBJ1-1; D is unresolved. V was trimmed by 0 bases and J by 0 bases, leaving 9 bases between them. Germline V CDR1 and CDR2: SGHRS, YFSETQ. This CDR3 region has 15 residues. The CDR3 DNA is TGCGCCAGCAGCTTGGACATAACCATGAACACTGAAGCTTTCTTT. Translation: CASSLDITMNTEAFF.

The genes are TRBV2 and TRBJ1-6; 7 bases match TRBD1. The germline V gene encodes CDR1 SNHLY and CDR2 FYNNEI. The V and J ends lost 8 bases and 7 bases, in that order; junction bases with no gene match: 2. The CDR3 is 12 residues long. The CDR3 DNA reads TGTGCCAGCCGACAGGGCAATTCACCCCTCCACTTT. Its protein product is CASRQGNSPLHF.

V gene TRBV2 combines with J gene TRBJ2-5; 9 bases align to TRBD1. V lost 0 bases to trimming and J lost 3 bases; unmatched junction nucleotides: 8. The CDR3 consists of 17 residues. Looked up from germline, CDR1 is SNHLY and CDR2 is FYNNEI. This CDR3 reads CASSEALQGTGKETQYF. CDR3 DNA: TGTGCCAGCAGTGAAGCGCTTCAGGGGACAGGGAAAGAGACCCAGTACTTC.

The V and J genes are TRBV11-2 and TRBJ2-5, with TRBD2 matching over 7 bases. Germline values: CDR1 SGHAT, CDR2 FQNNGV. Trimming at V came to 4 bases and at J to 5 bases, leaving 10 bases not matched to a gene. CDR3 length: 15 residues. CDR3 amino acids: CASSWGGGSQETQYF. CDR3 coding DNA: TGTGCCAGCAGCTGGGGCGGGGGTTCTCAGGAGACCCAGTACTTC. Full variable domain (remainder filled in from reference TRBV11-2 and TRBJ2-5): EAGVAQSPRYKIIEKRQSVAFWCNPISGHATLYWYQQILGQGPKLLIQFQNNGVVDDSQLPKDRFSAERLKGVDSTLKIQPAKLEDSAVYLCASSWGGGSQETQYFGPGTRLLVL.

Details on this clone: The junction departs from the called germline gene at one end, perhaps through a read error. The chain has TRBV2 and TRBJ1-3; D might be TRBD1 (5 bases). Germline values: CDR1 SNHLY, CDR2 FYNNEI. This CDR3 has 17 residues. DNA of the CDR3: TGTGCCAGCAGAGAAGCGCGGGGGAGGGTAAGAGGAAACACCATATATTTT. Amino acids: CASREARGRVRGNTIYF.

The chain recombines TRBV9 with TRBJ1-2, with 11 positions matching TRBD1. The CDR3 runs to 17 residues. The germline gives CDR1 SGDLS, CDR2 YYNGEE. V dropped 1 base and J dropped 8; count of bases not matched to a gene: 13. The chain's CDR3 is CASSVSAGTGGPRGYTF. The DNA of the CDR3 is TGTGCCAGCAGCGTATCCGCCGGGACAGGGGGGCCGCGGGGCTACACCTTC.

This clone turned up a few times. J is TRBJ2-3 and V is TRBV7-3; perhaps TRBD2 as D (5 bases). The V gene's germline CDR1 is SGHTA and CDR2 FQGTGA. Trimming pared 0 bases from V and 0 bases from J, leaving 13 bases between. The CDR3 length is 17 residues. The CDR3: CASSLTPEGGSTDTQYF. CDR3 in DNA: TGTGCCAGCAGCTTAACCCCCGAGGGTGGGAGCACAGATACGCAGTATTTT.

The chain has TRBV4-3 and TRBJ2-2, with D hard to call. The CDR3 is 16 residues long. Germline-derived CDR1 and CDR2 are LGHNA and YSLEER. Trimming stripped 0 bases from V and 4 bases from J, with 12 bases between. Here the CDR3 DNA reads TGCGCCAGCAGCCAAGAATCCGGGTCGGGCACCGGGGAGCTGTTTTTT. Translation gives CASSQESGSGTGELFF.

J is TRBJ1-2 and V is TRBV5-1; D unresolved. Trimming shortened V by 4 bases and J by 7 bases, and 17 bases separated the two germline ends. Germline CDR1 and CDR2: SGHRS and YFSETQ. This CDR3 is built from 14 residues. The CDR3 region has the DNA TGCGCCAGCAGCCCTACGGCCTCGCCGGGTGGCTACACCTTC. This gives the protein CASSPTASPGGYTF.

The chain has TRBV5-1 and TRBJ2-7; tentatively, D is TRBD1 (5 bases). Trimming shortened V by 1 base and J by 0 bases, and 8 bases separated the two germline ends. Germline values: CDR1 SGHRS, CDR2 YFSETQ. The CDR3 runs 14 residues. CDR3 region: CASSLSTASYEQYF. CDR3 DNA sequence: TGCGCCAGCAGCTTGTCGACAGCCTCCTACGAGCAGTACTTC.

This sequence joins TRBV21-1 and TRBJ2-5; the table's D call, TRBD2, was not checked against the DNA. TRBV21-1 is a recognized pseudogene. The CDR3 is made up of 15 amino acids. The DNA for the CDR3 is TGTGCCAGCAGCAAAGACGAGCACGGGCAAGAGACCCAGTACTTC. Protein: CASSKDEHGQETQYF.

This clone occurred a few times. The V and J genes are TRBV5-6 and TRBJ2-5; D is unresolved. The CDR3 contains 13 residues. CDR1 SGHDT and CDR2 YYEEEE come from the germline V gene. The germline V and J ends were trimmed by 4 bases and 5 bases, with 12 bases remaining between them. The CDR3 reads CASSNTEFETQYF. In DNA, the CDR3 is TGTGCCAGCAGCAATACAGAATTCGAGACCCAGTACTTC. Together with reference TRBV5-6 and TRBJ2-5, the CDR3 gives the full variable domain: DAGVTQSPTHLIKTRGQQVTLRCSPKSGHDTVSWYQQALGQGPQFIFQYYEEEERQRGNFPDRFSGHQFPNYSSELNVNALLLGDSALYLCASSNTEFETQYFGPGTRLLVL.

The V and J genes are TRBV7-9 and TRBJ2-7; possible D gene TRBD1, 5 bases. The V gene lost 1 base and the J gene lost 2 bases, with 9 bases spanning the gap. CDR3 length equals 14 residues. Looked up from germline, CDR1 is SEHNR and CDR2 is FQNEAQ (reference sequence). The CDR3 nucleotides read TGTGCCAGCAGCTTAGATCTCAGGGCCTACGAGCAGTACTTC. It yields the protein CASSLDLRAYEQYF.

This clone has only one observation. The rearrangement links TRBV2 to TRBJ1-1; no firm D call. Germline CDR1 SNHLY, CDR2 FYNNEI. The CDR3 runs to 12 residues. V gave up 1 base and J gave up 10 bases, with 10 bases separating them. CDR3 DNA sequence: TGTGCCAGCAGTGAAGGCCGGCCAGGAGCTTTCTTT. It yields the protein CASSEGRPGAFF.

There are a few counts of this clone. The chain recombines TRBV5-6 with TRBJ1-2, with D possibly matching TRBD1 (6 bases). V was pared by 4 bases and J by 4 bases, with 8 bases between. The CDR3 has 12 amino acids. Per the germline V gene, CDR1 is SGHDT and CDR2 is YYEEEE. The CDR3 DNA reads TGTGCCAGCAGCACAGGGACCTATGGCTACACCTTC. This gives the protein CASSTGTYGYTF.

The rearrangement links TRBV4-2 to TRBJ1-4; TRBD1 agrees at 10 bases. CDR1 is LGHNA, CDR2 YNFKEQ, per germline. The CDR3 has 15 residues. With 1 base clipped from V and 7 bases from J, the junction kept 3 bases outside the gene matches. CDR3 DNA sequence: TGTGCCAGCAGCCAAGGGACAGGGGGACTTGAAAAACTGTTTTTT. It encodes CASSQGTGGLEKLFF.

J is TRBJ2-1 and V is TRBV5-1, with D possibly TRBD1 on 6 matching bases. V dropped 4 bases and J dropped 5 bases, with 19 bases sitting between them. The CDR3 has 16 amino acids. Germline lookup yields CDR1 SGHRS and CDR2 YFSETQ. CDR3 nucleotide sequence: TGCGCCAGCAGCACAGTAGCCAGGGGTCTTAACAATGAGCAGTTCTTC. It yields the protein CASSTVARGLNNEQFF.

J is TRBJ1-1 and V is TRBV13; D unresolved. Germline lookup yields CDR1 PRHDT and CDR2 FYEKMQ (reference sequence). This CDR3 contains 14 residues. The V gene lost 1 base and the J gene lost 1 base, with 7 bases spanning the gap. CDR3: CASSLVRGNTEAFF. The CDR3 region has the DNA TGTGCCAGCAGCTTAGTACGGGGGAACACTGAAGCTTTCTTT.

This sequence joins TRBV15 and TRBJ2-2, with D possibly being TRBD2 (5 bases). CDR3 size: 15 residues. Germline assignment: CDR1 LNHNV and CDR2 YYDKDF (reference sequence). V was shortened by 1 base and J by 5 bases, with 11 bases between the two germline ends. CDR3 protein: CATSRATSMTGELFF. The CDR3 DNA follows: TGTGCCACCAGCAGAGCAACTAGTATGACCGGGGAGCTGTTTTTT.

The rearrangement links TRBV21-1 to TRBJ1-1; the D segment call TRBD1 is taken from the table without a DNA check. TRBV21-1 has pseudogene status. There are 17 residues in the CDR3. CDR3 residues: CASSYPRDRGFNTEAFF. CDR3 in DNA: TGTGCCAGCAGCTACCCCAGGGACAGGGGTTTTAACACTGAAGCTTTCTTT.

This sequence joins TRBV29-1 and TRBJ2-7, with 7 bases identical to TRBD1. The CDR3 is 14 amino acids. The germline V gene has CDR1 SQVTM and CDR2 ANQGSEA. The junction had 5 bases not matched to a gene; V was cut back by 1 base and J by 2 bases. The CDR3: CSVEGQGKAYEQYF. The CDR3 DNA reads TGCAGCGTTGAAGGACAGGGAAAAGCCTACGAGCAGTACTTC.